Below, 9 T cell receptor beta chains from the same sample are listed, as sequenced in a study of CXCR3-negative and CXCR3-positive naive CD8 T cells. In preparing the TRB cDNA libraries, 5' RACE with UMI labels was used. TCRdb processed the 5' RACE reads again and assigns one entry to each CDR3 protein, with no DNA. The repertoire table contains about 130,000 distinct CDR3 sequences. The sample taken for sequencing was naive CXCR3- CD8+ T cells from blood. Subset denoted: CD45RO-CCR7+CD27+CD95- naive CD8+ T cells lacking CXCR3 (TNR3-). These receptors all stem from a human donor in good health. Some clones in this sample may be carry-over from other donors' samples.

The chain has TRBV20-1 and TRBJ2-1; TCRdb's D gene call, TRBD2, goes unchecked for lack of DNA. This CDR3 comprises 17 residues. Germline V gene data show CDR1 as DFQATT and CDR2 as SNEGSKA (reference sequence). CDR3 residues: CSARDLLLAGGPGEQFF.

The J gene is TRBJ1-2, the V gene TRBV7-9; TCRdb gives TRBD1 as the D gene, but with no DNA this cannot be confirmed. The CDR3 spans 14 residues. Germline V gene lookup returns CDR1 SEHNR and CDR2 FQNEAQ (reference sequence). CDR3 loop: CATGGTVFDYGYTF.

V and J are TRBV10-1 and TRBJ2-7; the D call from TCRdb, TRBD2, cannot be confirmed without DNA. The CDR3 has 12 amino acids. The germline V gene encodes CDR1 WNHNN and CDR2 SYGVQD (reference sequence). This CDR3 reads CASRVAYHEQYF.

V usage is TRBV10-2 and J usage is TRBJ1-1; the D call from TCRdb, TRBD1, cannot be confirmed without DNA. This CDR3 region has 14 residues. Germline V gene data show CDR1 as WSHSY and CDR2 as SAAADI. The CDR3: CASSLQGPNTEAFF.

The genes are TRBV28 and TRBJ2-1. Germline loops: CDR1 MDHEN, CDR2 SYDVKM. This CDR3 comprises 16 residues. CDR3 protein: CASSFVQLLFNNEQFF.

The gene calls are TRBV12-3 or TRBV12-4 and TRBJ2-7. The CDR3 length is 12 residues. CDR3 residues: CASRVQGIEQYF.

The genes are TRBV12-3 or TRBV12-4 and TRBJ2-3. CDR3 length: 16 residues. The CDR3 spells CASRPSSRRDTDTQYF.

V usage is TRBV27 and J usage is TRBJ2-7; TCRdb's D gene call, TRBD1, goes unchecked for lack of DNA. The CDR3 contains 16 residues. CDR1 and CDR2 (germline): MNHEY, SMNVEV (reference sequence). The CDR3 loop reads CASSLSGQGAFDEQYF.

The rearrangement joins TRBV29-1 to TRBJ2-1; the TCRdb call, TRBD2, lacks DNA for checking. Germline-derived CDR1 and CDR2 are SQVTM and ANQGSEA. The CDR3 is 14 amino acids. CDR3 amino acids: CSVETSGALNEQFF.